This record covers a single TCR beta chain. Germline V CDR1 and CDR2: SGHAT, FQNNGV. With V trimmed by 6 bases and J by 8 bases, 7 bases remained unmatched. CDR3 length equals 14 residues. The data were obtained in a study of blood T cell repertoires in COVID-19. Overall study: Donors in the United States, Italy and Spain gave samples during acute or convalescent COVID-19.

As handled by the study authors: Estimates of nucleated cell counts were drawn from the amplification of reference gene primers. The method was immunoSEQ multiplex PCR; TCRdb's version includes in-frame clones alone and lacks a portion of them. D and trimming come from the DNA, and the V and J calls and clone size come from that table. The sample has around 190,000 clones, about 82% seen once. J is TRBJ1-2 and V is TRBV11-2; 12 bases map to TRBD1. The sequence was obtained from a man in his 70s with active or convalescent COVID-19. The sequenced sample was peripheral blood. For the CDR3, the DNA is TGTGCCAGCAGGCTTTCCGGGACAGGGGGCGGCTACACCTTC. Translation: CASRLSGTGGGYTF.